Reported below is one TCR beta chain. The antigen is unknown. These data are taken from a study of shared clonotypes between healthy human individuals. CDR1 is SGDLS and CDR2 is YYNGEE in the germline V gene. Germline trimming cut 5 bases from V and 7 bases from J; bases unmatched to any gene: 9. CDR3 length: 14 residues. Broader study findings: Exclusively blood specimens were collected; tissue repertoires likely differ.

Some clones are missing from TCRdb's copy, which holds only in-frame ones; the method was immunoSEQ multiplex PCR. The top ten clones hold around 0.13% of a sample with 2 million to 2.5 million clones, roughly 96% of them seen once. The source material was naive CD4+ T cells sorted from blood. Subset: CD45RA+ positively selected. The chain couples TRBV9 to TRBJ1-5; 7 nucleotides match TRBD1. The TCR originated in a man aged 18 to 30 in good health. This chain's CDR3 is CASRTDRARQPQHF. The CDR3 coding sequence is TGTGCCAGCAGGACCGACAGGGCAAGGCAGCCCCAGCATTTT. The full variable domain, its missing parts supplied by reference TRBV9 and TRBJ1-5, is DSGVTQTPKHLITATGQRVTLRCSPRSGDLSVYWYQQSLDQGLQFLIQYYNGEERAKGNILERFSAQQFPDLHSELNLSSLELGDSALYFCASRTDRARQPQHFGDGTRLSIL.